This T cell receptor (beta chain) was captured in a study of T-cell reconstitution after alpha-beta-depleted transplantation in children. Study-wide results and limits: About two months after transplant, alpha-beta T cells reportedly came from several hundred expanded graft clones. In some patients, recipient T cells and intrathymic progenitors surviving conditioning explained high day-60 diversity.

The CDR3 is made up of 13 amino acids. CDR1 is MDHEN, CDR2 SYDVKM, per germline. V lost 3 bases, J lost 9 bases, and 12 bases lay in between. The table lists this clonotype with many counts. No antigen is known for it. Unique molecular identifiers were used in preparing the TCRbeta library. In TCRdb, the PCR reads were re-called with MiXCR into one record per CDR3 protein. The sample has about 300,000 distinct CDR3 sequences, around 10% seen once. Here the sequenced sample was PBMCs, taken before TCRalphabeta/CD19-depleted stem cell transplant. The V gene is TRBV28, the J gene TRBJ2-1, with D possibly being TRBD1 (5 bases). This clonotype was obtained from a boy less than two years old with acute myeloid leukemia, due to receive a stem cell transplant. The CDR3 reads CASSFFVRGEQFF. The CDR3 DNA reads TGTGCCAGCAGTTTCTTCGTTAGGGGTGAGCAGTTCTTC.